Each of the 10 T cell receptor beta chains below was sequenced from the same sample in a study of CD4 T cells in relation to SARS-CoV-2 and coronaviruses. No antigen has been identified for these receptors. Clones were sequenced by immunoSEQ multiplex PCR, and TCRdb holds only the in-frame ones, with some missing. The sample has approximately 16,000 clones, over 60% seen once. CD4+ T cells from unexposed donors were obtained before the COVID-19 pandemic (2011-2018). Isolation of CD4+ T cells took place after approximately eleven days in culture. The material sequenced was CD4+ T cells from PBMCs, cultured in vitro. The source of these receptors is a human donor in good health.

The rearrangement joins TRBV24-1 to TRBJ2-2; 11 nucleotides align to TRBD1. The CDR3 loop spans 15 amino acids. Germline loops: CDR1 KGHDR, CDR2 SFDVKD. The junction had 3 bases not matched to a gene; V was cut back by 7 bases and J by 3 bases. CDR3: CATSSGQGDTGELFF. The CDR3 nucleotides read TGTGCCACCAGCTCGGGACAGGGGGACACCGGGGAGCTGTTTTTT.

In its sample, this clone was seen a few times. The rearrangement uses TRBV15 and TRBJ2-2; tentatively, D is TRBD2 (5 bases). Trimming left V 0 bases short and J 8 bases short, with 13 bases between. In germline, CDR1 is LNHNV, CDR2 YYDKDF (reference sequence). There are 15 residues in the CDR3. The CDR3 coding sequence is TGTGCCACCAGCAGAGATCTTGAGGGCTCGGGGGAGCTGTTTTTT. Translation gives CATSRDLEGSGELFF.

The chain links TRBV25-1 to TRBJ1-4; TRBD1 matches 10 bases. V shed 6 bases, J shed 2 bases, and the junction held 0 bases outside the gene matches. Per the germline V gene, CDR1 is MGHDK and CDR2 is SYGVNS. The CDR3 runs to 14 residues. CDR3 nucleotides: TGTGCCAGCAGGGGACAGGGGACTAATGAAAAACTGTTTTTT. Encoded protein: CASRGQGTNEKLFF. The variable domain in full, completed from reference TRBV25-1 and TRBJ1-4, reads EADIYQTPRYLVIGTGKKITLECSQTMGHDKMYWYQQDPGMELHLIHYSYGVNSTEKGDLSSESTVSRIRTEHFPLTLESARPSHTSQYLCASRGQGTNEKLFFGSGTQLSVL.

The chain recombines TRBV18 with TRBJ2-3; 7 bases line up with TRBD2. Germline CDR1 reads KGHSH; CDR2 reads LQKENI. The CDR3 totals 14 residues. V trimming: 2 bases; J trimming: 6 bases; junction bases outside the gene matches: 5. The CDR3 DNA reads as TGTGCCAGCTCACCATTCAGGGAGGGCGATACGCAGTATTTT. Translating it yields CASSPFREGDTQYF.

The CDR3 DNA is TGTGCCACCCTTACCCCGAGCTCTGGAAACACCATATATTTT. This gives the protein CATLTPSSGNTIYF. J is TRBJ1-3 and V is TRBV10-3; no clear D. The germline CDR1 and CDR2 sequences are ENHRY and SYGVKD. With 10 bases removed from V and 0 bases from J, the gap between germline ends came to 13 bases. The CDR3 totals 14 residues.

The V gene is TRBV2, the J gene TRBJ1-1; possible D gene TRBD1, 6 bases. V was trimmed by 2 bases and J by 4 bases, leaving 8 bases between them. The CDR3 runs to 13 residues. Germline-derived CDR1 and CDR2 are SNHLY and FYNNEI. CDR3 residues: CASSEFRGTEAFF. The CDR3 coding sequence is TGTGCCAGCAGTGAATTCAGGGGCACTGAAGCTTTCTTT.

The chain recombines TRBV3-1 (or the pseudogene TRBV3-2) with TRBJ1-2, with 10 positions matching TRBD1. V was clipped by 5 bases and J by 2 bases; unmatched bases: 2. Germline values: CDR1 LGHDT, CDR2 YNNKEL (reference sequence). The CDR3 is 14 amino acids. The CDR3 DNA follows: TGTGCCAGCAGCTCGGGACAGGGGAACTATGGCTACACCTTC. Protein sequence: CASSSGQGNYGYTF.

The CDR3 DNA follows: TGTGCCATCAGCCTTGGGGGCGCAGATACGCAGTATTTT. Amino acids: CAISLGGADTQYF. The chain links TRBV10-3 to TRBJ2-3, with D possibly matching TRBD1 (6 bases). This CDR3 has 13 amino acids. The V and J ends lost 6 bases and 4 bases respectively, with 11 bases between them. Germline assignment: CDR1 ENHRY and CDR2 SYGVKD.

The genes are TRBV7-3 and TRBJ1-1, with TRBD1 as a possible D gene (5 bases). The germline V gene has CDR1 SGHTA and CDR2 FQGTGA. The CDR3 is 11 amino acids. Trimming took off 1 base at V and 8 bases at J, with 5 bases between the two ends. CDR3 nucleotide sequence: TGTGCCAGCAGCTTAAACAGGGAAGCTTTCTTT. As protein: CASSLNREAFF.

The rearrangement uses TRBV28 and TRBJ1-1; no reliable D call. Trimming pared 4 bases from V and 1 base from J, leaving 7 bases between. The germline V gene encodes CDR1 MDHEN and CDR2 SYDVKM. The CDR3 contains 13 residues. The CDR3 protein is CASSYQWNTEAFF. CDR3 in DNA: TGTGCCAGCAGTTACCAGTGGAACACTGAAGCTTTCTTT.